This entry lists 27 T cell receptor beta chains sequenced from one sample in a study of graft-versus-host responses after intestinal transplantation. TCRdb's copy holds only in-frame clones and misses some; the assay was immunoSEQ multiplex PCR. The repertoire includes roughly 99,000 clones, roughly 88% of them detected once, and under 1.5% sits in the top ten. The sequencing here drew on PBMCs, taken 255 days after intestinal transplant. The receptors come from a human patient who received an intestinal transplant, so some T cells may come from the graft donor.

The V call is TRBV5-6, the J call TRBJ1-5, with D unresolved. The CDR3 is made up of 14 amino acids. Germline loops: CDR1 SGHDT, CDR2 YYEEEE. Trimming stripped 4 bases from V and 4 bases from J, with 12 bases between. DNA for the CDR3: TGTGCCAGCAGCCCGGCCGGGGTGAATCAGCCCCAGCATTTT. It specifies CASSPAGVNQPQHF.

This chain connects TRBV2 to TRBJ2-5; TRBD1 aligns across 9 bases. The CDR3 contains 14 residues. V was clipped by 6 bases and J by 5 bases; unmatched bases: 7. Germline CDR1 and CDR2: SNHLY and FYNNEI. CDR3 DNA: TGTGCCAGCAGCGATGGGACAGGGAAGGAGACCCAGTACTTC. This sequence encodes CASSDGTGKETQYF.

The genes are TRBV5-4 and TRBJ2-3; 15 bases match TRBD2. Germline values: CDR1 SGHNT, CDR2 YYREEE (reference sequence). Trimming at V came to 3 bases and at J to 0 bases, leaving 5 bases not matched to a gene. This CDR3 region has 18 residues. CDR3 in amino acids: CASSYGLAGGPSTDTQYF. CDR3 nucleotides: TGTGCCAGCAGCTATGGACTAGCGGGGGGGCCAAGCACAGATACGCAGTATTTT.

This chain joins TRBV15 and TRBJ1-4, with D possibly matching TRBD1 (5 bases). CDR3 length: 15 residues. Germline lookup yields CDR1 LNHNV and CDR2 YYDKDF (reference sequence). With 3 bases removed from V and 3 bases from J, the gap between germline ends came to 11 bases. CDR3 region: CATSRPWGPNEKLFF. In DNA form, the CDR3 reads TGTGCCACCAGCAGGCCTTGGGGACCTAATGAAAAACTGTTTTTT. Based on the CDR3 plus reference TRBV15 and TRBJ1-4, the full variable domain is DAMVIQNPRYQVTQFGKPVTLSCSQTLNHNVMYWYQQKSSQAPKLLFHYYDKDFNNEADTPDNFQSRRPNTSFCFLDIRSPGLGDTAMYLCATSRPWGPNEKLFFGSGTQLSVL.

CDR3 sequence (DNA): TGTGCCAGCAGCCGGGACAGGGGGTCCTACGAGCAGTACTTC. Its translation is CASSRDRGSYEQYF. The rearrangement links TRBV5-8 to TRBJ2-7, with TRBD1 matching 11 bases. Germline loops: CDR1 SGHTS, CDR2 YDEGEE. J lost 1 base, V lost 4 bases, and 1 base had no gene match. The CDR3 extends over 14 amino acids.

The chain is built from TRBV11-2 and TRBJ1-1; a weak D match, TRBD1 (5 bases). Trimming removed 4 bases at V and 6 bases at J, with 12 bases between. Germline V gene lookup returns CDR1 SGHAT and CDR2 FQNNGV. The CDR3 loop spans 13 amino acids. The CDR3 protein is CASSYRDGAEAFF. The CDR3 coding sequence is TGTGCCAGCAGCTACCGGGACGGGGCTGAAGCTTTCTTT. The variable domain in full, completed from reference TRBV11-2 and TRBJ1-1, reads EAGVAQSPRYKIIEKRQSVAFWCNPISGHATLYWYQQILGQGPKLLIQFQNNGVVDDSQLPKDRFSAERLKGVDSTLKIQPAKLEDSAVYLCASSYRDGAEAFFGQGTRLTVV.

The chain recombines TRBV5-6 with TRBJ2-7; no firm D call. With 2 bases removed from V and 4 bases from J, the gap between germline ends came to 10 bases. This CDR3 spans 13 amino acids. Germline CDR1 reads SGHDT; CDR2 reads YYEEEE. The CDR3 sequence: CASSFSMFYEQYF. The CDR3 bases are TGTGCCAGCAGCTTCTCAATGTTTTACGAGCAGTACTTC.

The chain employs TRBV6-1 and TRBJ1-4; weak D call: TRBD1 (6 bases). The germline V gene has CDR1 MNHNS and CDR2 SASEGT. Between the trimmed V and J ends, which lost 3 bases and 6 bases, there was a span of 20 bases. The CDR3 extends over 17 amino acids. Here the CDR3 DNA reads TGTGCCAGCAGTGATGAGTTCGGGGGGCTCGTATATGAAAAACTGTTTTTT. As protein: CASSDEFGGLVYEKLFF.

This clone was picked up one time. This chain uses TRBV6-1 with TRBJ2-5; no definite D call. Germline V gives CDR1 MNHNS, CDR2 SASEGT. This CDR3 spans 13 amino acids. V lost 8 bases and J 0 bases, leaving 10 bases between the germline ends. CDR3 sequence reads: CASHLTNQETQYF. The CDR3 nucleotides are TGTGCCAGCCACTTGACAAACCAAGAGACCCAGTACTTC.

CDR3 nucleotide sequence: TGCGCCAGCAGCTATCAGGACAGCAACAATGAGCAGTTCTTC. Amino acids: CASSYQDSNNEQFF. The chain joins TRBV5-1 to TRBJ2-1; D perhaps matches TRBD1 (6 bases). Germline loops: CDR1 SGHRS, CDR2 YFSETQ. The V and J ends lost 3 bases and 5 bases respectively, with 12 bases between them. CDR3 length: 14 amino acids.

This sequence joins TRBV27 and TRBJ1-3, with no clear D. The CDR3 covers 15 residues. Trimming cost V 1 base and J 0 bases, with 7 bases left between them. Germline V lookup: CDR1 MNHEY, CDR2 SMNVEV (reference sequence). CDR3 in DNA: TGTGCCAGCAGTTTATACCCGTTCTCTGGAAACACCATATATTTT. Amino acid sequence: CASSLYPFSGNTIYF.

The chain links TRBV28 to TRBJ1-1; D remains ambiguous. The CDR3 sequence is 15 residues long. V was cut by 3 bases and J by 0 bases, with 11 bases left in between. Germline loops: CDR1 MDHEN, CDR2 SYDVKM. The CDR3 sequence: CASSFVAEMNTEAFF. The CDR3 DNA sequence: TGTGCCAGCAGTTTCGTGGCGGAGATGAACACTGAAGCTTTCTTT.

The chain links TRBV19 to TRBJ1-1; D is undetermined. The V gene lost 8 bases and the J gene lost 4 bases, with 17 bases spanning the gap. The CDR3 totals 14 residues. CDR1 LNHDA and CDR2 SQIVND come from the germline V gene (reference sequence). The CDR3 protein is CASFRGSSGTEAFF. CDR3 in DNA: TGTGCCAGTTTCCGGGGATCCTCAGGCACTGAAGCTTTCTTT.

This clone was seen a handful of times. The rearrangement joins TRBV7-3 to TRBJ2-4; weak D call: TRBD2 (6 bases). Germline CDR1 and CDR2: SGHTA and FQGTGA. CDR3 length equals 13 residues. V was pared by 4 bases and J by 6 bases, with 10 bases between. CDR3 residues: CASSSEGGNIQYF. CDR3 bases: TGTGCCAGCAGCTCGGAGGGTGGAAACATTCAGTACTTC.

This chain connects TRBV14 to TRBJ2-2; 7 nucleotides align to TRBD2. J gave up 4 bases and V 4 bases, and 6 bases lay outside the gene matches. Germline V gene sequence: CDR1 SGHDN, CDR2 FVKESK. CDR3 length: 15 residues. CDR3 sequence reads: CASSPRWGGTGELFF. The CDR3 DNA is TGTGCCAGCAGCCCCAGATGGGGGGGCACCGGGGAGCTGTTTTTT.

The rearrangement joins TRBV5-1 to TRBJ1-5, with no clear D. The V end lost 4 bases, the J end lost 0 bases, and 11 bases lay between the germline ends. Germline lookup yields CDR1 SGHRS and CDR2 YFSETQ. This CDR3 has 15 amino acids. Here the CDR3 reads CASSVIGGSNQPQHF. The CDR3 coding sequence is TGCGCCAGCAGCGTCATAGGAGGTAGCAATCAGCCCCAGCATTTT.

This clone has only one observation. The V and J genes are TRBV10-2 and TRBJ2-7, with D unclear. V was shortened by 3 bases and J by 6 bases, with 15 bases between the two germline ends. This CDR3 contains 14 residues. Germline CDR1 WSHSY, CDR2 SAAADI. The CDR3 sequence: CASSDGGGFGEQYF. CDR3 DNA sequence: TGCGCCAGCAGTGATGGTGGTGGCTTTGGCGAGCAGTACTTC.

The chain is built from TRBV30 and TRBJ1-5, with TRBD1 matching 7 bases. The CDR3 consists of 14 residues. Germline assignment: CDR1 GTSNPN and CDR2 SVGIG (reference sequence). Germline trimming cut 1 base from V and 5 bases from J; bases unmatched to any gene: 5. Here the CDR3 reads CAWSEETGDQPQHF. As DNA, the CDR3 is TGTGCCTGGAGTGAGGAAACAGGGGATCAGCCCCAGCATTTT.

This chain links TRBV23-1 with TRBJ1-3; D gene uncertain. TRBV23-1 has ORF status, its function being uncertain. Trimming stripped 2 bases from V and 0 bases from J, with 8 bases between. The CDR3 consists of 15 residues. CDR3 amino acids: CASSQEVSSGNTIYF. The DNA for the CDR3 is TGCGCCAGCAGTCAAGAGGTGAGCTCTGGAAACACCATATATTTT.

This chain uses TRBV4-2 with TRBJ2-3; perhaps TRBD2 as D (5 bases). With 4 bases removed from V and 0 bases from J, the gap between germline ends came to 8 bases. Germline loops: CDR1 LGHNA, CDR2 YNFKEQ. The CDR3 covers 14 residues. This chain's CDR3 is CASSLRTSTDTQYF. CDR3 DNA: TGTGCCAGCAGCCTCCGGACTAGCACAGATACGCAGTATTTT.

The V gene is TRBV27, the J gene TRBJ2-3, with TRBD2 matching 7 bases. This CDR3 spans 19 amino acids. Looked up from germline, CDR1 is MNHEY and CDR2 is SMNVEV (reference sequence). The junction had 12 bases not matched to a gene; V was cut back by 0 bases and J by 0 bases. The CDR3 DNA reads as TGTGCCAGCAGTTTATCGGTAGCGGGTCATCTGGCTAGCACAGATACGCAGTATTTT. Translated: CASSLSVAGHLASTDTQYF.

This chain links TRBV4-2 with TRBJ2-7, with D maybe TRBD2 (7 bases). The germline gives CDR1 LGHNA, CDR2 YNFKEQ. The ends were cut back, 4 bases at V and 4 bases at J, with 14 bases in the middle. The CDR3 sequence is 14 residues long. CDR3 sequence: CASSPAGGAYEQYF. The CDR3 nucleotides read TGTGCCAGCAGCCCCGCTGGGGGGGCGTACGAGCAGTACTTC.

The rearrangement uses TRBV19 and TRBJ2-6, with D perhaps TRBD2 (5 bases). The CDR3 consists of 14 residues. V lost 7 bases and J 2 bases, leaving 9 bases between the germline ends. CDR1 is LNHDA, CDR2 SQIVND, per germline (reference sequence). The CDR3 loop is CASNEGAGANVLTF. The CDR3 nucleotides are TGTGCCAGTAACGAGGGCGCTGGGGCCAACGTCCTGACTTTC.

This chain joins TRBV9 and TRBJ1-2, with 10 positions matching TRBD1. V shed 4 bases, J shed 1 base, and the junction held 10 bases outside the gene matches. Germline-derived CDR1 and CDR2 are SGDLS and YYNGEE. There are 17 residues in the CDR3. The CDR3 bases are TGTGCCAGCAGCCCGAGACCGGGACAGGGGTTTAACTATGGCTACACCTTC. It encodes CASSPRPGQGFNYGYTF.

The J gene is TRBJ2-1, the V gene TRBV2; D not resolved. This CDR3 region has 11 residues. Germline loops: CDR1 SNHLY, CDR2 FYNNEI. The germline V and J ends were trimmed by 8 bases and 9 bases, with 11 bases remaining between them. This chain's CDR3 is CASAHNSEQFF. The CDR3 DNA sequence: TGTGCCAGCGCCCATAATAGTGAGCAGTTCTTC.

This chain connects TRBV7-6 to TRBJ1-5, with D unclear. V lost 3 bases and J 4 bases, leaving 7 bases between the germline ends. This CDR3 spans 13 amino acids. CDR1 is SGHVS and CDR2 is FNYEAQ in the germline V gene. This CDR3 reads CASSLVANQPQHF. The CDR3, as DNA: TGTGCCAGCAGCTTGGTCGCGAATCAGCCCCAGCATTTT.

The CDR3, as DNA: TGTGCCAGCAGCCTTACAGGGGGATCACCCCTCCACTTT. It codes for CASSLTGGSPLHF. The chain has TRBV11-2 and TRBJ1-6, with 8 positions matching TRBD1. Unmatched junction bases numbered 4, after V lost 5 bases and J lost 10 bases. CDR3 length: 13 residues. Germline values: CDR1 SGHAT, CDR2 FQNNGV. Filled out from reference TRBV11-2 and TRBJ1-6, the complete variable domain reads EAGVAQSPRYKIIEKRQSVAFWCNPISGHATLYWYQQILGQGPKLLIQFQNNGVVDDSQLPKDRFSAERLKGVDSTLKIQPAKLEDSAVYLCASSLTGGSPLHFGNGTRLTVT.